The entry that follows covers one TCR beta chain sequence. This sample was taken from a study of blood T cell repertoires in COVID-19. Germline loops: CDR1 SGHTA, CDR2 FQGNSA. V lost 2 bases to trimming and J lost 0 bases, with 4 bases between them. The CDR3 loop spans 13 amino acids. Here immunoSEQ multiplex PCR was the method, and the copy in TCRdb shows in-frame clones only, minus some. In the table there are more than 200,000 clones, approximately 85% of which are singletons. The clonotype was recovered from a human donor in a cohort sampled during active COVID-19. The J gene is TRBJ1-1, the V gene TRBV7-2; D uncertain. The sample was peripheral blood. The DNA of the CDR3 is TGTGCCAGCAGCTTAATAGTGAACACTGAAGCTTTCTTT. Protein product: CASSLIVNTEAFF.